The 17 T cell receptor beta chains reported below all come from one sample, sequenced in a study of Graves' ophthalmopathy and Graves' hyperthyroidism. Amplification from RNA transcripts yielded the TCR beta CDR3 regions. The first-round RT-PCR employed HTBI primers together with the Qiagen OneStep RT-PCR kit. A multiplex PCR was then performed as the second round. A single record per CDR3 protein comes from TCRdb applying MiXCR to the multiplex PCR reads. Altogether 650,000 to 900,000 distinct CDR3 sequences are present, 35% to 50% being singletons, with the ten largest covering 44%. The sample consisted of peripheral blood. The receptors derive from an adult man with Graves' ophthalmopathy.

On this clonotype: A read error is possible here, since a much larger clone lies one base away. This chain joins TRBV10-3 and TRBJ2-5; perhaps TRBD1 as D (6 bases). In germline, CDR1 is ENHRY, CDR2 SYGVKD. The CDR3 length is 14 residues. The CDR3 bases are TGTGCCAGCAGTTACGGACAGTTCAGAGAGACCCAGTACTTC. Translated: CASSYGQFRETQYF.

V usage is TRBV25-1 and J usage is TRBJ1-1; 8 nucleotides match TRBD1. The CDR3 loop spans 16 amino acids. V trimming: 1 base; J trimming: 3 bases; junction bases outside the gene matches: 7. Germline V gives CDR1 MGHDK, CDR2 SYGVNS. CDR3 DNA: TGTGCCAGCAGTGAATTTGTCAGGGGGCAGGACACTGAAGCTTTCTTT. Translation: CASSEFVRGQDTEAFF.

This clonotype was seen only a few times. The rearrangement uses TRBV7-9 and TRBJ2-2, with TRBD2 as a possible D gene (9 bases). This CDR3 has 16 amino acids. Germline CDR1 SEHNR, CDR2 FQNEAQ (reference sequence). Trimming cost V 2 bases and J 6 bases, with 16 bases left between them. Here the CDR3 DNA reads TGTGCCAGCAGCTTAACAGGGGGACTAGCTGCCGGGGAGCTGTTTTTT. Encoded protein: CASSLTGGLAAGELFF.

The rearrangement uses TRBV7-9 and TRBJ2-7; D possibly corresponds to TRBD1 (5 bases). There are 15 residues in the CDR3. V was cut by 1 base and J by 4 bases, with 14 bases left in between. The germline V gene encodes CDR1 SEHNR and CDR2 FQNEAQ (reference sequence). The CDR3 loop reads CASSLVGRAGYEQYF. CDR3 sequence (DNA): TGTGCCAGCAGCTTAGTAGGCAGGGCCGGGTACGAGCAGTACTTC.

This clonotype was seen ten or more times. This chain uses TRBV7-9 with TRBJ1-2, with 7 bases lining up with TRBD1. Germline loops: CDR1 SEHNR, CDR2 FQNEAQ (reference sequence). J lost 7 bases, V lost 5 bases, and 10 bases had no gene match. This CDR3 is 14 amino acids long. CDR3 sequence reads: CASSTYGQEGGYTF. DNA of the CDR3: TGTGCCAGCAGCACCTACGGACAGGAGGGTGGCTACACCTTC.

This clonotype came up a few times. CDR3 in DNA: TGTGCCAGCAGGCCGTCGGGGGGGGCAGCGAAGACCCAGTACTTC. Its translation: CASRPSGGAAKTQYF. This chain connects TRBV12-3 or TRBV12-4 to TRBJ2-5; TRBD2 agrees at 8 bases. V lost 6 bases to trimming and J lost 6 bases; unmatched junction nucleotides: 12. The CDR3 is 15 amino acids.

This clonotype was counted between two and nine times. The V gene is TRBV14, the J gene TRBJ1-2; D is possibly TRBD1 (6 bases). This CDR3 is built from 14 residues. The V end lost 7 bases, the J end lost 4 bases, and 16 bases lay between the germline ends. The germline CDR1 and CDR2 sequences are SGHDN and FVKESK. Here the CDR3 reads CASMTPGGAYGYTF. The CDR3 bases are TGTGCCAGCATGACCCCCGGGGGCGCCTATGGCTACACCTTC.

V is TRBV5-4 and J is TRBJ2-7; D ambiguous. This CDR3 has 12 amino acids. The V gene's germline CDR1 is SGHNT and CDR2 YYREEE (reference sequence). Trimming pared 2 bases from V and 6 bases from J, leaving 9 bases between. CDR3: CASSFFIGEQYF. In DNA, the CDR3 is TGTGCCAGCAGCTTCTTCATCGGCGAGCAGTACTTC.

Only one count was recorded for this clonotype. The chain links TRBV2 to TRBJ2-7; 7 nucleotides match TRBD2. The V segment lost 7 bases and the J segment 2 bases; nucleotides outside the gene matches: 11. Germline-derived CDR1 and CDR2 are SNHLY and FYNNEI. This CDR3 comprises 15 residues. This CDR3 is CASTVSGFPPYEQYF. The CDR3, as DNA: TGTGCCAGCACCGTTAGCGGGTTCCCCCCCTACGAGCAGTACTTC.

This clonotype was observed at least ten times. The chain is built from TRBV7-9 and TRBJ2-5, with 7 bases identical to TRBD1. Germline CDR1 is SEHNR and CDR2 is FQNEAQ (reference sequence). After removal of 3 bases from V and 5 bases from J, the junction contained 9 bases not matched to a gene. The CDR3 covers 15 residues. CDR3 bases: TGTGCCAGCAGCTTGTCCATGTTAGGGGGCGAGACCCAGTACTTC. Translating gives CASSLSMLGGETQYF.

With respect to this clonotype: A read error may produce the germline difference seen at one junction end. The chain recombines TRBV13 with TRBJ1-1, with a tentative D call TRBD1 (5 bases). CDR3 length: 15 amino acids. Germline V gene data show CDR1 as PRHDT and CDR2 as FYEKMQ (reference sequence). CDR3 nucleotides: TGTGCCAGCAGCTTCATTGGGGCGTTGAACACTGGAGCTTTCTTT. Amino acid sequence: CASSFIGALNTGAFF.

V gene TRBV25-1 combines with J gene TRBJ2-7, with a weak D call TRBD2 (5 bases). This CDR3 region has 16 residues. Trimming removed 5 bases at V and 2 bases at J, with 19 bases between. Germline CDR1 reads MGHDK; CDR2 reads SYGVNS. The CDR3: CASSLGRRLATYEQYF. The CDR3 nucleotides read TGTGCCAGCAGTTTAGGGAGACGGCTAGCCACCTACGAGCAGTACTTC.

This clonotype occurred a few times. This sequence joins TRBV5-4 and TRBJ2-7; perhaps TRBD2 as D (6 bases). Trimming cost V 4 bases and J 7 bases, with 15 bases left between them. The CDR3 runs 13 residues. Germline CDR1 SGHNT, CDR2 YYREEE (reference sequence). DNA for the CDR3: TGTGCCAGCAGCACAGGTGGGAGGTGGGAGCAGTACTTC. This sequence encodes CASSTGGRWEQYF.

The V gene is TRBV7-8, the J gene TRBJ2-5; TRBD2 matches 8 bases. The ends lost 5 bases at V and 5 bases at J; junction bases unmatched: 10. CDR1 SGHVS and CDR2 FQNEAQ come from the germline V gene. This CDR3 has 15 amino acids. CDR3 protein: CASSRPGLEAETQYF. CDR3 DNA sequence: TGTGCCAGCAGCCGGCCGGGACTAGAGGCGGAGACCCAGTACTTC.

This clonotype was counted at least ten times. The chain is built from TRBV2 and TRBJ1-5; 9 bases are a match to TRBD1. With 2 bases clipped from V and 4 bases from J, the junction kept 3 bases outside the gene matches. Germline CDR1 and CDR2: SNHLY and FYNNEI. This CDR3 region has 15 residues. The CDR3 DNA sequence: TGTGCCAGCAGTGAAAGGGACAGGGATAATCAGCCCCAGCATTTT. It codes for CASSERDRDNQPQHF.

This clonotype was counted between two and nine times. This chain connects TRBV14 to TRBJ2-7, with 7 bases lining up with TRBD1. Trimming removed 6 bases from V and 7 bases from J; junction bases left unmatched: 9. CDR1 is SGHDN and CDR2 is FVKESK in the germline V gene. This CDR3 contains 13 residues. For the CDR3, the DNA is TGTGCCAGCAGTTTGTTACAGGGGTGGGAGCAGTACTTC. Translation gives CASSLLQGWEQYF.

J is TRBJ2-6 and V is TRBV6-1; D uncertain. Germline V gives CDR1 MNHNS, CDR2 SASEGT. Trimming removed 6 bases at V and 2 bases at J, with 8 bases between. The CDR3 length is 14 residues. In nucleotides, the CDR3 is TGTGCCAGCAGCTTTAGCCCTGGGGCCAACGTCCTGACTTTC. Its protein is CASSFSPGANVLTF.